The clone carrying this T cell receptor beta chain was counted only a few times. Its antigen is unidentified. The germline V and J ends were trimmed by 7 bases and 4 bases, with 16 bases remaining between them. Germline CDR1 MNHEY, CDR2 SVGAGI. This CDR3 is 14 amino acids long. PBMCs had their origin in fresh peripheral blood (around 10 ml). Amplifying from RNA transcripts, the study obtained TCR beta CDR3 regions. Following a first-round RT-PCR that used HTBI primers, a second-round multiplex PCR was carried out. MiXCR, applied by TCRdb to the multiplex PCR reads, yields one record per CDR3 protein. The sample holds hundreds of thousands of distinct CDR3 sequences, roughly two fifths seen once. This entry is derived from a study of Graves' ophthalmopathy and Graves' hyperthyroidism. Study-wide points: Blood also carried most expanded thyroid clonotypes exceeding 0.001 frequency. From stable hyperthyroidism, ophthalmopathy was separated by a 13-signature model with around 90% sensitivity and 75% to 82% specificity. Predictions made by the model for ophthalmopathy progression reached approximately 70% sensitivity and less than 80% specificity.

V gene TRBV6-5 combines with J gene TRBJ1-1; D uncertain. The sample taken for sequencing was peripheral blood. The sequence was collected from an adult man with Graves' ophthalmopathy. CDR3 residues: CASKYILTSTEAFF. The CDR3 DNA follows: TGTGCCAGCAAATATATCCTCACGAGCACTGAAGCTTTCTTT.